This TCR beta chain was sequenced for a study of shared clonotypes between healthy human individuals. Method: immunoSEQ multiplex PCR; TCRdb's copy keeps in-frame clones and lacks some. The sample lists about 2.2 million clones; roughly 93% were seen once. Only one count was recorded for this clone. Deletions cut 7 bases from V and 0 bases from J, with 10 bases between. CDR1 and CDR2 (germline): LNHDA, SQIVND (reference sequence). The CDR3 loop spans 14 amino acids. Terminally differentiated effector memory CD45RA+ cells were excluded by CCR7 positive selection of CD45RO-negative cells. The sequence was collected from a man aged 18 to 35 in good health. Some clones in this sample may be carry-over from other donors' samples. The chain has TRBV19 and TRBJ1-5; D not certain. Material for sequencing was naive CD8+ T cells from PBMCs. The CDR3 is CASNLWDSNQPQHF. The CDR3 bases are TGTGCCAGTAACCTTTGGGATAGCAATCAGCCCCAGCATTTT.